These 16 T cell receptor beta chains originate from one sample sequenced in a study of blood T cells in healthy people across ages (dated by TCRdb to 2013 to 2016). Receptor amplification or capture employed 5' RACE. Reads for this sample came from an Illumina HiSeq 2500. A second PCR of roughly 6 to 12 cycles was performed with a sample-barcoded 5' primer and a J-beta primer mix. TCRdb reprocessing: public reads trimmed at Q25 with fastp, clones called with MiXCR, in-frame beta chains kept. When rows share a CDR3 protein, they turn into one entry using the most common DNA and genes. The sample includes roughly 1,300,000 distinct CDR3 sequences, with approximately 60% observed a single time. The ten most abundant clones make up about 6.7% of the sample. Sample: blood. These receptors originate from a man between 18 and 35 years old in good health.

The chain joins TRBV4-3 to TRBJ2-3, with 9 bases fitting TRBD1. Trimming removed 0 bases from V and 5 bases from J; junction bases left unmatched: 3. There are 15 residues in the CDR3. Germline assignment: CDR1 LGHNA and CDR2 YSLEER. The CDR3 spells CASSQEDRGIDTQYF. Written as DNA, the CDR3 is TGCGCCAGCAGCCAAGAGGACAGGGGAATAGATACGCAGTATTTT.

V is TRBV29-1 and J is TRBJ1-2; 7 nucleotides align to TRBD1. The CDR3 spans 15 residues. Trimming removed 6 bases from V and 6 bases from J; junction bases left unmatched: 16. Germline V gives CDR1 SQVTM, CDR2 ANQGSEA. The CDR3 reads CSVSPRGRGVDGYTF. The DNA of the CDR3 is TGCAGCGTGTCCCCACGGGGCAGGGGGGTAGATGGCTACACCTTC.

This chain links TRBV10-3 with TRBJ2-5; D may be TRBD1 or TRBD2 (7 bases each). CDR1 is ENHRY and CDR2 is SYGVKD in the germline V gene. This CDR3 is 15 amino acids long. The V and J ends lost 2 bases and 3 bases respectively, with 13 bases between them. CDR3 sequence reads: CAISEKTGTKETQYF. In nucleotides, the CDR3 is TGTGCCATCAGTGAGAAGACAGGGACTAAAGAGACCCAGTACTTC.

The rearrangement joins TRBV5-1 to TRBJ1-1; D call uncertain. Trimming took off 4 bases at V and 7 bases at J, with 17 bases between the two ends. Germline CDR1 SGHRS, CDR2 YFSETQ. The CDR3 is 14 residues long. The CDR3 nucleotides are TGCGCCAGCAGCGCGGACGTAATTCTTGGTGAAGCTTTCTTT. Its protein product is CASSADVILGEAFF.

The V gene is TRBV20-1, the J gene TRBJ2-7; TRBD1 is a possible D gene (5 bases). Per the germline V gene, CDR1 is DFQATT and CDR2 is SNEGSKA (reference sequence). The CDR3 length is 13 residues. The V gene lost 5 bases and the J gene lost 1 base, with 12 bases spanning the gap. The CDR3 region has the DNA TGCAGTGCTTCCAGACAGTTATCCTACGAGCAGTACTTC. Its protein product is CSASRQLSYEQYF.

About this clonotype itself: A junction end diverges from the germline sequence, so it may reflect a read error. The rearrangement joins TRBV4-2 to TRBJ1-5, with D maybe TRBD1 (6 bases). The V gene's germline CDR1 is LGHNA and CDR2 YNFKEQ. CDR3 length: 20 residues. The CDR3 DNA is TGCGCCAGCAGCCAAGATTTCGCGTCTGGACAGAGTTATAGCAATCAGCCCCAGCATTTT. It is translated as CASSQDFASGQSYSNQPQHF.

This clonotype was observed a few times. The V and J genes are TRBV25-1 and TRBJ2-5; D is unclear. Germline-derived CDR1 and CDR2 are MGHDK and SYGVNS. The CDR3 runs 15 residues. The V gene lost 3 bases and the J gene lost 6 bases, with 17 bases spanning the gap. In nucleotides, the CDR3 is TGTGCCAGCAGTGACGCGACCGCTCCCCACCAGACCCAGTACTTC. This codes for CASSDATAPHQTQYF.

This chain connects TRBV7-2 to TRBJ1-1, with D possibly being TRBD1 (5 bases). V was cut by 2 bases and J by 4 bases, with 14 bases left in between. The CDR3 totals 15 residues. Germline V lookup: CDR1 SGHTA, CDR2 FQGNSA. CDR3 protein: CASSLKDGGGTEAFF. The CDR3 DNA reads as TGTGCCAGCAGCTTAAAGGATGGTGGGGGCACTGAAGCTTTCTTT.

This chain links TRBV15 with TRBJ2-1; 9 bases match TRBD1. Trimming removed 7 bases from V and 6 bases from J; junction bases left unmatched: 13. Germline V CDR1 and CDR2: LNHNV, YYDKDF (reference sequence). There are 16 residues in the CDR3. The CDR3, as DNA: TGTGCCACCATAAAGAGACCGGGACAGGGCCTCAATGAGCAGTTCTTC. It translates to CATIKRPGQGLNEQFF. Drawing the rest from reference TRBV15 and TRBJ2-1, the complete variable domain is DAMVIQNPRYQVTQFGKPVTLSCSQTLNHNVMYWYQQKSSQAPKLLFHYYDKDFNNEADTPDNFQSRRPNTSFCFLDIRSPGLGDTAMYLCATIKRPGQGLNEQFFGPGTRLTVL.

This chain connects TRBV4-2 to TRBJ1-1; D is ambiguous. Trimming left V 1 base short and J 1 base short, with 10 bases between. This CDR3 spans 15 amino acids. Germline lookup yields CDR1 LGHNA and CDR2 YNFKEQ. The CDR3 spells CASSQVSGPNTEAFF. As DNA, the CDR3 is TGTGCCAGCAGCCAAGTCTCGGGCCCGAACACTGAAGCTTTCTTT.

The chain recombines TRBV12-3 or TRBV12-4 with TRBJ1-2; D is unresolved. The CDR3 has 16 residues. Deletions cut 3 bases from V and 8 bases from J, with 22 bases between. The CDR3 region is CASSFVAGSSLEGYTF. The DNA of the CDR3 is TGTGCCAGCAGTTTTGTTGCGGGCAGCAGTCTAGAGGGCTACACCTTC.

The chain is built from TRBV7-2 and TRBJ1-6, with D possibly matching TRBD1 (5 bases). Germline loops: CDR1 SGHTA, CDR2 FQGNSA. V dropped 7 bases and J dropped 0 bases, with 13 bases sitting between them. The CDR3 consists of 16 residues. CDR3 DNA: TGTGCCAGCACCAAGCGGCAGGGCTCCTATAATTCACCCCTCCACTTT. Translating gives CASTKRQGSYNSPLHF.

The chain links TRBV7-6 to TRBJ2-7; D perhaps matches TRBD1 (6 bases). V was clipped by 5 bases and J by 6 bases, with 17 bases between them. This CDR3 has 14 amino acids. Germline V gives CDR1 SGHVS, CDR2 FNYEAQ. The CDR3 here is CASSPPGHLFEQYF. CDR3 nucleotides: TGTGCCAGCAGCCCCCCGGGACACCTTTTCGAGCAGTACTTC. The whole variable domain, filled in from reference TRBV7-6 and TRBJ2-7, reads GAGVSQSPRYKVTKRGQDVALRCDPISGHVSLYWYRQALGQGPEFLTYFNYEAQQDKSGLPNDRFSAERPEGSISTLTIQRTEQRDSAMYRCASSPPGHLFEQYFGPGTRLTVT.

V is TRBV28 and J is TRBJ1-5; D unclear. V was pared by 6 bases and J by 3 bases, with 6 bases between. Looked up from germline, CDR1 is MDHEN and CDR2 is SYDVKM. The CDR3 runs 12 residues. This CDR3 reads CASRTPNQPQHF. The CDR3 coding sequence is TGTGCCAGCAGGACCCCCAATCAGCCCCAGCATTTT.

This sequence joins TRBV7-2 and TRBJ1-6; D gene uncertain. The CDR3 has 17 amino acids. From germline, CDR1 is SGHTA and CDR2 FQGNSA. V was trimmed by 1 base and J by 0 bases, leaving 10 bases between them. CDR3: CASSLVGRSSYNSPLHF. The CDR3 DNA reads as TGTGCCAGCAGCTTAGTAGGCAGGAGCTCCTATAATTCACCCCTCCACTTT.

J is TRBJ2-3 and V is TRBV14; D not certain. V lost 4 bases and J lost 0, with 5 bases in between. The CDR3 contains 13 residues. The germline CDR1 and CDR2 sequences are SGHDN and FVKESK. In nucleotides, the CDR3 is TGTGCCAGCAGCCCCTATAGCACAGATACGCAGTATTTT. Amino acids: CASSPYSTDTQYF.